These T cell receptor beta chains were read from a single sample in a study of control samples from healthy donors and cancer patients. The table came from immunoSEQ multiplex PCR; TCRdb's copy has only in-frame clones and leaves some out. This table has some 140,000 clones, roughly 92% appearing once. The source material was blood. The origin of the receptors is a man aged 30 to 39 in good health. The conserved cysteine and the conserved F or W are not part of the CDR3 here.

J,V,CDR3
TRBJ1-1,TRBV14,ASSQVTGNTEAF
TRBJ1-3,TRBV2,AISLLDRGSGNTIY
TRBJ1-6,TRBV12-3/TRBV12-4,ASSTGEGSPLH
TRBJ2-7,TRBV10-2,ASSESTGVVEQY
TRBJ1-2,TRBV5-4,ASSSTTGWGGYT
TRBJ1-2,TRBV7-2,ASSSTRLGYT
TRBJ2-3,TRBV6-6,ASRQGLAGPDTQY
TRBJ2-5,TRBV7-2,ASSYPQDSETQY
TRBJ1-6,TRBV28,ASSSNMGQESIKKISSYNSPLH
TRBJ1-5,TRBV12-5,ASGKGDQPQH
TRBJ2-3,TRBV11-2,ASTPRVDTQY
TRBJ2-7,TRBV28,ASSVRTGSYEQY
TRBJ2-2,TRBV27,ASSFLPGAGGELF
TRBJ2-7,TRBV3-1/TRBV3-2,ASSQEKGGYEQY
TRBJ2-7,TRBV7-2,ASSLGLAGVGEQY
TRBJ2-3,TRBV6-5,ASSGPGRGEDTQY
TRBJ1-2,TRBV28,ASSLWAEAPNYGYT
TRBJ2-3,TRBV30,AWSVSDTQY
TRBJ2-7,TRBV7-2,ASSLSGYEQY
TRBJ2-7,TRBV5-4,ASSPGTSGSEQY
TRBJ2-7,TRBV27,ASSYRGTYEQY
TRBJ2-1,TRBV6-4,ASSNSGSGHNEQF
TRBJ2-3,TRBV6-5,ASSLRLASTDTQY
TRBJ1-2,TRBV11-2,ASSARTGAHYGYT
TRBJ2-5,TRBV21-1,ASSKDQFAREGLKTQY
TRBJ2-1,TRBV15,ATSRDWSTSAEQF
TRBJ1-4,TRBV21-1,ASSKAGETGKLGTNEKLF
TRBJ2-3,TRBV28,ASTTKGSLTDTQY
TRBJ2-7,TRBV30,AWGVTGGFYEQY
TRBJ1-5,TRBV19,ASSPMTGYQPQH
TRBJ1-2,TRBV5-4,ASSLEGAGYGYT
TRBJ2-7,TRBV11-3,ASSLPTNYEQY
TRBJ2-7,TRBV5-5,ASSYDRGGSYEQY
TRBJ1-2,TRBV29-1,SAVTGIYGYT
TRBJ1-6,TRBV29-1,SVGTDRPGSPLH
TRBJ2-7,TRBV9,ASSVDGTLHYEQY
TRBJ2-7,TRBV4-3,ASSQAVAASAYYEQY
TRBJ2-5,TRBV18,ASSLGMGETQY
TRBJ1-4,TRBV19,ASSILGTVNEKLF
TRBJ2-3,TRBV28,ASSSPIGDTQY
TRBJ2-5,TRBV15,ATSRELIEGETQY
TRBJ2-7,TRBV28,ASSPGTGAYEQY
TRBJ2-7,TRBV7-6,ASSRTSGSYEQY
TRBJ2-7,TRBV7-9,ASSRGVGAYEQY
TRBJ2-7,TRBV11-2,ASSLDLLAGYEQY